This T cell receptor beta chain was profiled in a study of T cell changes during pregnancy in multiple sclerosis. This CDR3 is 12 amino acids long. Germline CDR1 and CDR2: SGDLS and YYNGEE. The V end was cut by 4 bases, the J end by 6 bases, with 7 bases between. Clones were sequenced by immunoSEQ multiplex PCR, and TCRdb holds only the in-frame ones, with some missing. Here the sample spans 100,000 or so clones, approximately 92% being singletons. V usage is TRBV9 and J usage is TRBJ1-4; D is perhaps TRBD1 (5 bases). Sequencing used peripheral blood, obtained in the first trimester of pregnancy. The clonotype originates from a female donor with multiple sclerosis, enrolled in a pregnancy study. CDR3 in DNA: TGTGCCAGCAGCCGGGGGGATGAAAAACTGTTTTTT. Its translation is CASSRGDEKLFF.